These 21 T cell receptor beta chains were all obtained from the same sample, sequenced in a study of OX40 agonist ivuxolimab in advanced cancers. Assay: immunoSEQ multiplex PCR; the TCRdb copy retains only in-frame clones and omits some. This table has some 70,000 clones, about 79% appearing once. Here the sequenced sample was CD4+ or CD8+ T cells sorted from blood, taken in a trial of the OX40 agonist ivuxolimab. The receptor source for this set is an adult with an advanced solid tumor such as melanoma, head and neck, liver or kidney cancer.

The chain carries TRBV9 and TRBJ1-2; no firm D call. Germline values: CDR1 SGDLS, CDR2 YYNGEE. The ends were cut back, 4 bases at V and 1 base at J, with 8 bases in the middle. The CDR3 totals 13 residues. CDR3 DNA sequence: TGTGCCAGCAGCTTCGACATTAACTATGGCTACACCTTC. Protein: CASSFDINYGYTF.

CDR3 coding DNA: TGCAGCGTACATCCCGCCAACTATGGCTACACCTTC. Amino acids: CSVHPANYGYTF. V gene TRBV29-1 combines with J gene TRBJ1-2; D is unresolved. Germline lookup yields CDR1 SQVTM and CDR2 ANQGSEA. The V end was cut by 6 bases, the J end by 2 bases, with 10 bases between. The CDR3 contains 12 residues. Filled out from reference TRBV29-1 and TRBJ1-2, the complete variable domain reads SAVISQKPSRDICQRGTSLTIQCQVDSQVTMMFWYRQQPGQSLTLIATANQGSEATYESGFVIDKFPISRPNLTFSTLTVSNMSPEDSSIYLCSVHPANYGYTFGSGTRLTVV.

This clone has just one count. This CDR3 is CASSPGGAPNYGYTF. The CDR3 nucleotides read TGTGCCAGCAGTCCCGGGGGGGCTCCTAACTATGGCTACACCTTC. The rearrangement joins TRBV27 to TRBJ1-2; D perhaps matches TRBD1 (6 bases). V shed 5 bases and J shed 0 bases, with 13 bases lying between them. Germline CDR1 reads MNHEY; CDR2 reads SMNVEV (reference sequence). The CDR3 extends over 15 amino acids.

The chain joins TRBV7-2 to TRBJ2-2; 13 bases agree with TRBD2. The CDR3 length is 16 residues. V lost 5 bases and J lost 4; bases outside the gene matches: 4. Germline CDR1 and CDR2: SGHTA and FQGNSA. The CDR3 reads CASSIGLAGATGELFF. CDR3 nucleotide sequence: TGTGCCAGCAGCATTGGACTAGCGGGGGCCACCGGGGAGCTGTTTTTT.

The rearrangement joins TRBV5-3 to TRBJ1-3, with D unresolved. TRBV5-3 is flagged as an ORF with uncertain function. CDR3 length equals 12 residues. Trimming stripped 0 bases from V and 4 bases from J, with 2 bases between. DNA for the CDR3: TGTGCCAGAAGCTTGGCCGGAAACACCATATATTTT. It translates to CARSLAGNTIYF.

This sequence joins TRBV28 and TRBJ2-7; D is perhaps TRBD2 (5 bases). The CDR3 has 14 residues. CDR1 is MDHEN, CDR2 SYDVKM, per germline. The V end lost 3 bases, the J end lost 1 base, and 10 bases lay between the germline ends. CDR3 loop: CASSFSSGSYEQYF. CDR3 in DNA: TGTGCCAGCAGTTTTTCGAGCGGTTCCTACGAGCAGTACTTC.

This clone is a singleton in its sample. The chain joins TRBV10-1 to TRBJ2-3; D perhaps matches TRBD2 (5 bases). The CDR3 has 14 amino acids. Germline loops: CDR1 WNHNN, CDR2 SYGVQD (reference sequence). The CDR3 loop is CGLPFRASTDTQYF. CDR3 nucleotide sequence: TGCGGACTACCTTTTCGTGCTAGCACAGATACGCAGTATTTT.

This sequence joins TRBV7-8 and TRBJ2-1; D assignment may be TRBD1 or TRBD2 (6 bases each). Germline V gives CDR1 SGHVS, CDR2 FQNEAQ. The ends were cut back, 5 bases at V and 8 bases at J, with 25 bases in the middle. This CDR3 has 17 amino acids. In DNA, the CDR3 is TGTGCCAGCAGCCCAAAGCGTGGGGGGCTGCTGATGGATGAGCAGTTCTTC. Amino acids: CASSPKRGGLLMDEQFF. Using reference TRBV7-8 and TRBJ2-1 for the parts outside the CDR3, the full variable domain is GAGVSQSPRYKVAKRGQDVALRCDPISGHVSLFWYQQALGQGPEFLTYFQNEAQLDKSGLPSDRFFAERPEGSVSTLKIQRTQQEDSAVYLCASSPKRGGLLMDEQFFGPGTRLTVL.

The chain couples TRBV16 to TRBJ1-4, with D possibly matching TRBD1 (6 bases). Trimming pared 6 bases from V and 7 bases from J, leaving 18 bases between. Germline V CDR1 and CDR2: KGHSY, FQNENV. The CDR3 is 15 amino acids. CDR3: CASRLFGGAGEKLFF. The CDR3 DNA follows: TGTGCCAGCAGACTTTTTGGGGGGGCCGGTGAAAAACTGTTTTTT.

CDR3 nucleotides: TGTGCCAGCAGTTCCAGACAGCGAACACGGGGCTACACCTTC. Its translation is CASSSRQRTRGYTF. The J gene is TRBJ1-2, the V gene TRBV2, with D tentatively TRBD1 (5 bases). V was shortened by 5 bases and J by 8 bases, with 18 bases between the two germline ends. Germline CDR1 reads SNHLY; CDR2 reads FYNNEI. The CDR3 totals 14 residues.

The chain carries TRBV13 and TRBJ1-6; D remains unclear. From germline, CDR1 is PRHDT and CDR2 FYEKMQ (reference sequence). The CDR3 loop spans 14 amino acids. V shed 0 bases and J shed 6 bases, with 6 bases lying between them. The CDR3 DNA reads TGTGCCAGCAGCTTAGGACGGGTTAATTCACCCCTCCACTTT. This sequence encodes CASSLGRVNSPLHF.

The chain employs TRBV4-1 and TRBJ1-5, with a weak D call TRBD1 (6 bases). V shed 4 bases and J shed 4 bases, with 20 bases lying between them. Germline CDR1 reads MGHRA; CDR2 reads YSYEKL. The CDR3 runs 17 residues. In DNA, the CDR3 is TGCGCCAGCAGCCTTACGACAGGTCGGGCCCGGAATCAGCCCCAGCATTTT. Translation: CASSLTTGRARNQPQHF.

CDR3 DNA: TGTGCCAGTAGTATAGTGGGGGTAAGAGATCAGCCCCAGCATTTT. It codes for CASSIVGVRDQPQHF. This chain links TRBV19 with TRBJ1-5; TRBD1 might be the D (5 bases). This CDR3 region has 15 residues. Germline V gene data show CDR1 as LNHDA and CDR2 as SQIVND (reference sequence). The V end lost 1 base, the J end lost 5 bases, and 12 bases lay between the germline ends.

The chain carries TRBV28 and TRBJ2-7; D could derive from TRBD1 or TRBD2 (5 bases each). Germline lookup yields CDR1 MDHEN and CDR2 SYDVKM. V shed 5 bases and J shed 0 bases, with 17 bases lying between them. This CDR3 has 16 residues. CDR3 coding DNA: TGTGCCAGCAGTCAGTTGGGGGAAACTTCCTCCTACGAGCAGTACTTC. Encoded protein: CASSQLGETSSYEQYF. The whole variable domain, remainder taken from reference TRBV28 and TRBJ2-7, is DVKVTQSSRYLVKRTGEKVFLECVQDMDHENMFWYRQDPGLGLRLIYFSYDVKMKEKGDIPEGYSVSREKKERFSLILESASTNQTSMYLCASSQLGETSSYEQYFGPGTRLTVT.

This clone was seen more than once but under ten times. The chain is built from TRBV6-1 and TRBJ1-2; the D is unclear. V lost 0 bases and J lost 5, with 10 bases in between. The CDR3 length is 14 residues. From germline, CDR1 is MNHNS and CDR2 SASEGT. DNA of the CDR3: TGTGCCAGCAGTGAAGCGCGGCAGACATATGGCTACACCTTC. It is translated as CASSEARQTYGYTF.

The DNA of the CDR3 is TGTGCCAGCAGCCCCCTCTTACAGGGGAACACTGAAGCTTTCTTT. It encodes CASSPLLQGNTEAFF. The rearrangement uses TRBV14 and TRBJ1-1; a possible D gene is TRBD1 (6 bases). This CDR3 is 15 amino acids long. Germline V gives CDR1 SGHDN, CDR2 FVKESK. Trimming left V 4 bases short and J 1 base short, with 13 bases between.

The CDR3 region has the DNA TGTGCCAGCAGCGTAGGGGGCGGCCTCTCCTACAATGAGCAGTTCTTC. Translation gives CASSVGGGLSYNEQFF. The rearrangement links TRBV9 to TRBJ2-1; D perhaps matches TRBD1 (5 bases). Germline lookup yields CDR1 SGDLS and CDR2 YYNGEE. V lost 0 bases and J 0 bases, leaving 10 bases between the germline ends. This CDR3 contains 16 residues.

This chain connects TRBV19 to TRBJ2-1; tentatively, D is TRBD2 (5 bases). Germline CDR1 is LNHDA and CDR2 is SQIVND (reference sequence). CDR3 length equals 15 residues. Between the trimmed V and J ends, which lost 1 base and 2 bases, there was a span of 9 bases. Here the CDR3 DNA reads TGTGCCAGTAGTATAGGGCCAGCGGCCTACAATGAGCAGTTCTTC. Protein sequence: CASSIGPAAYNEQFF.

The V and J genes are TRBV5-4 and TRBJ1-1; 8 bases align to TRBD1. The CDR3 runs to 16 residues. Germline V gene lookup returns CDR1 SGHNT and CDR2 YYREEE (reference sequence). J gave up 5 bases and V 3 bases, and 12 bases lay outside the gene matches. The CDR3 DNA reads as TGTGCCAGCAGCTCGGACAGGGTCAGTTGGAGGACTGAAGCTTTCTTT. This encodes CASSSDRVSWRTEAFF.

This clone showed up just once. The V gene is TRBV10-2, the J gene TRBJ1-6, with 9 bases fitting TRBD1. The trim removed 4 bases at V and 7 bases at J, leaving 2 bases unmatched. Per germline, CDR1 WSHSY and CDR2 SAAADI. The CDR3 runs 14 residues. The CDR3 sequence is CASSGGQGNSPLHF. The CDR3 DNA reads TGCGCCAGCAGTGGGGGACAGGGAAATTCACCCCTCCACTTT.

This rearrangement joins TRBV15 to TRBJ2-7; the D call may be TRBD1 or TRBD2 (7 bases each). CDR3 size: 16 residues. Trimming took off 2 bases at V and 2 bases at J, with 16 bases between the two ends. CDR1 is LNHNV and CDR2 is YYDKDF in the germline V gene (reference sequence). The CDR3 coding sequence is TGTGCCACCAGCAGACCAGGGGGAGGGGACCCCTACGAGCAGTACTTC. This codes for CATSRPGGGDPYEQYF.